The 14 T cell receptor beta chains given below trace back to one sample, sequenced in a study of breast tumors, draining lymph nodes, adjacent tissues. Using its own MiXCR run on the multiplex PCR reads, TCRdb lists one record per CDR3 protein. Here the sample spans around 170,000 distinct CDR3 sequences, approximately 30% being singletons. Samples came from axillary lymph nodes draining the breast cancer. The specimen sequenced was axillary lymph node tissue. The receptors originated from a female donor with breast cancer. Some clones in this sample may be carry-over from other donors' samples.

This clonotype was found a few times. A read error may explain this, as a much larger clone is one base away. The V call is TRBV5-1, the J call TRBJ2-3; no firm D call. Trimming pared 4 bases from V and 4 bases from J, leaving 22 bases between. CDR3 length: 17 residues. CDR1 and CDR2 (germline): SGHRS, YFSETQ. This CDR3 reads CASSQLGSMSAPDTQYF. The CDR3 region has the DNA TGCGCCAGCAGCCAGCTGGGAAGTATGAGCGCCCCAGATACGCAGTATTTT.

As concerns this clonotype: This may stem from a read error, because a much larger clone lies one nucleotide away. J is TRBJ2-5 and V is TRBV7-6; 15 positions agree with TRBD2. Germline values: CDR1 SGHVS, CDR2 FNYEAQ. This CDR3 comprises 17 residues. This chain's CDR3 is CASSQGLAGGGQEPQYF. CDR3 in DNA: TGTGCCAGCAGCCAAGGACTAGCGGGGGGGGGACAAGAGCCCCAGTACTTC.

The rearrangement links TRBV11-1 to TRBJ1-4; D is uncertain. CDR3 length: 14 amino acids. With 3 bases removed from V and 10 bases from J, the gap between germline ends came to 15 bases. CDR1 is SGHAT, CDR2 FQDESV, per germline (reference sequence). In DNA form, the CDR3 reads TGTGCCAGCAGCTTCGACCTTAATTGGGGAAAACTGTTTTTT. It codes for CASSFDLNWGKLFF. The complete variable domain, with remaining parts taken from reference TRBV11-1 and TRBJ1-4, reads EAEVAQSPRYKITEKSQAVAFWCDPISGHATLYWYRQILGQGPELLVQFQDESVVDDSQLPKDRFSAERLKGVDSTLKIQPAELGDSAMYLCASSFDLNWGKLFFGSGTQLSVL.

This clonotype was recorded many times. This chain connects TRBV6-5 to TRBJ1-5; no firm D call. Germline V CDR1 and CDR2: MNHEY, SVGAGI. Trimming took off 2 bases at V and 0 bases at J, with 8 bases between the two ends. The CDR3 totals 15 residues. The CDR3 is CASSYVWNSNQPQHF. The DNA for the CDR3 is TGTGCCAGCAGTTACGTCTGGAATAGCAATCAGCCCCAGCATTTT.

The sample holds many counts of this clonotype. The chain couples TRBV2 to TRBJ1-6; D possibly corresponds to TRBD1 (5 bases). The CDR3 runs 13 residues. The V and J ends lost 7 bases and 7 bases respectively, with 11 bases between them. Germline values: CDR1 SNHLY, CDR2 FYNNEI. The CDR3 loop is CASKGTSNSPLHF. CDR3 nucleotides: TGTGCCAGCAAGGGGACCTCGAATTCACCCCTCCACTTT.

This clonotype was recorded many times. This chain uses TRBV5-1 with TRBJ2-1; 8 bases match TRBD1. The CDR3 is made up of 16 amino acids. Germline V gives CDR1 SGHRS, CDR2 YFSETQ. V shed 3 bases, J shed 3 bases, and the junction held 8 bases outside the gene matches. The CDR3 loop reads CASSYQGAVGYNEQFF. The DNA for the CDR3 is TGCGCCAGCAGCTATCAGGGGGCAGTAGGCTACAATGAGCAGTTCTTC.

This clonotype was seen repeatedly, ten times or more. This chain uses TRBV7-3 with TRBJ2-3; 9 nucleotides align to TRBD2. Germline V gene lookup returns CDR1 SGHTA and CDR2 FQGTGA. This CDR3 is built from 15 residues. Germline trimming cut 2 bases from V and 3 bases from J; bases unmatched to any gene: 3. As DNA, the CDR3 is TGTGCCAGCAGCTTATTCAGCGGGGGGACAGATACGCAGTATTTT. Protein product: CASSLFSGGTDTQYF.

Many counts were recorded for this clonotype. The chain combines TRBV30 with TRBJ1-2; D is unresolved. Germline lookup yields CDR1 GTSNPN and CDR2 SVGIG (reference sequence). The CDR3 totals 13 residues. The V end was cut by 2 bases, the J end by 2 bases, with 9 bases between. The DNA for the CDR3 is TGTGCCTGGAGTCCGTACAGAAACTATGGCTACACCTTC. This codes for CAWSPYRNYGYTF. The whole variable domain, remainder taken from reference TRBV30 and TRBJ1-2, is SQTIHQWPATLVQPVGSPLSLECTVEGTSNPNLYWYRQAAGRGLQLLFYSVGIGQISSEVPQNLSASRPQDRQFILSSKKLLLSDSGFYLCAWSPYRNYGYTFGSGTRLTVV.

This clonotype has ten or more counts. The chain links TRBV11-2 to TRBJ2-5, with no clear D. Trimming left V 1 base short and J 5 bases short, with 8 bases between. The CDR3 is 13 amino acids. Germline CDR1 and CDR2: SGHAT and FQNNGV. The CDR3 spells CASSLAWGETQYF. The CDR3 DNA is TGTGCCAGCAGCTTAGCGTGGGGTGAGACCCAGTACTTC.

This clonotype has a single count. This may come from a read error, since a much larger clone is one base off. V is TRBV30 and J is TRBJ1-2; no clear D gene. Germline values: CDR1 GTSNPN, CDR2 SVGIG (reference sequence). The CDR3 is 12 residues long. V dropped 3 bases and J dropped 6 bases, with 11 bases sitting between them. DNA for the CDR3: TGTGCCTGGAGCGCCGTGAACCATGGCTACACCTTC. Amino acid sequence: CAWSAVNHGYTF.

A single count supports this clonotype. A read error may be the cause here, since a much bigger clone is one base away. The V and J genes are TRBV9 and TRBJ2-5, with 7 positions matching TRBD2. Germline values: CDR1 SGDLS, CDR2 YYNGEE. CDR3 length equals 14 residues. The CDR3 sequence: CASSVDREAEAQSF. CDR3 in DNA: TGTGCCAGCAGCGTAGATCGGGAGGCAGAGGCCCAGTCCTTC. Based on the CDR3 plus reference TRBV9 and TRBJ2-5, the full variable domain is DSGVTQTPKHLITATGQRVTLRCSPRSGDLSVYWYQQSLDQGLQFLIQYYNGEERAKGNILERFSAQQFPDLHSELNLSSLELGDSALYFCASSVDREAEAQSFGPGTRLLVL.

This clonotype was seen more than once but under ten times. A much bigger clone sits one base away, suggesting this may be a read error. This chain links TRBV20-1 with TRBJ2-1, with D possibly matching TRBD2 (7 bases). The CDR3 covers 15 residues. The ends were cut back, 3 bases at V and 5 bases at J, with 17 bases in the middle. The V gene's germline CDR1 is DFQATT and CDR2 SNEGSKA (reference sequence). The CDR3 sequence is CSASLGGPGNNEQFF. DNA of the CDR3: TGCAGTGCTAGCCTGGGGGGGCCCGGGAACAATGAGCAGTTCTTC.

A remark on this clonotype: Given a much more abundant clone one base away, this may be a read error. V is TRBV29-1 and J is TRBJ1-1, with D maybe TRBD1 (6 bases). This CDR3 region has 13 residues. CDR1 and CDR2 (germline): SQVTM, ANQGSEA. The CDR3 DNA is TGCAGCTTACCCGGGCCGGGGGACACTGTAGCTTTCTTT. It codes for CSLPGPGDTVAFF.

This chain links TRBV6-5 with TRBJ2-2, with TRBD2 matching 8 bases. The V gene end was trimmed by 5 bases and the J gene end by 6 bases; junction bases not matched to a gene: 2. The CDR3 is made up of 13 amino acids. The V gene's germline CDR1 is MNHEY and CDR2 SVGAGI. CDR3 in DNA: TGTGCCAGCAGTCACGGGGGGGCCGGGGAGCTGTTTTTT. The encoded protein is CASSHGGAGELFF.